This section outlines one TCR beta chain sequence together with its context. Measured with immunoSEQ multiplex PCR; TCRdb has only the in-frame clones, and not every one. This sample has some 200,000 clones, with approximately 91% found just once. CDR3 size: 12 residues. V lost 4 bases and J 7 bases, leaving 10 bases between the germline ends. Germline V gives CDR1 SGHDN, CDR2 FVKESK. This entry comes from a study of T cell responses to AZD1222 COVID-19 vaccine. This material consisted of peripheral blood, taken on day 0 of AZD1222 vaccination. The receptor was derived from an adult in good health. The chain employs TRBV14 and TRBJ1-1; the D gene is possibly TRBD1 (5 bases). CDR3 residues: CASSLDSLEAFF. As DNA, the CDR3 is TGTGCCAGCAGCCTTGACAGCCTTGAAGCTTTCTTT. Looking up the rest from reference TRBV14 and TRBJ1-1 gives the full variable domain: EAGVTQFPSHSVIEKGQTVTLRCDPISGHDNLYWYRRVMGKEIKFLLHFVKESKQDESGMPNNRFLAERTGGTYSTLKVQPAELEDSGVYFCASSLDSLEAFFGQGTRLTVV.